Following are 10 T cell receptor beta chains from one sample sequenced in a study of Graves' ophthalmopathy and Graves' hyperthyroidism. RNA transcripts yielded amplified TCR beta CDR3 regions. First-round RT-PCR employed HTBI primers, with a second-round multiplex PCR after it. A single record per CDR3 protein comes from TCRdb applying MiXCR to the multiplex PCR reads. The sample records about 400,000 distinct CDR3 sequences, around 20% being singletons. Sequencing was done on a sample of peripheral blood. The receptors shown here come from a woman aged 18 to 35 with Graves' ophthalmopathy.

The chain is built from TRBV6-2 or TRBV6-3 and TRBJ1-6, with D hard to call. Germline V gene data show CDR1 as MNHEY and CDR2 as SVGEGT. The CDR3 consists of 16 residues. V dropped 6 bases and J dropped 4 bases, with 16 bases sitting between them. CDR3 loop: CASRKGPWGYNSPLHF. The CDR3 coding sequence is TGTGCCAGCAGGAAGGGCCCCTGGGGATATAATTCACCCCTCCACTTT.

V and J are TRBV11-1 and TRBJ1-2, with 8 bases lining up with TRBD1. The CDR3 totals 16 residues. From germline, CDR1 is SGHAT and CDR2 FQDESV (reference sequence). The V and J ends lost 1 base and 5 bases, in that order; junction bases with no gene match: 9. In nucleotides, the CDR3 is TGTGCCAGCAGCTTAGATTGGAGCGACAGGGGTTATGGCTACACCTTC. Amino acids: CASSLDWSDRGYGYTF.

There are many counts of this clonotype. The chain recombines TRBV6-2 or TRBV6-3 with TRBJ1-5, with 9 bases identical to TRBD1. The V and J ends lost 6 bases and 5 bases, in that order; junction bases with no gene match: 8. Germline V gene sequence: CDR1 MNHEY, CDR2 SVGEGT. The CDR3 totals 15 residues. CDR3: CASSDTGGDYQPQHF. CDR3 sequence (DNA): TGTGCCAGCAGCGACACAGGGGGCGATTATCAGCCCCAGCATTTT.

This clonotype was counted at least ten times. J is TRBJ2-7 and V is TRBV29-1, with D unclear. V lost 4 bases and J lost 4, with 11 bases in between. The CDR3 has 12 residues. Germline-derived CDR1 and CDR2 are SQVTM and ANQGSEA. The DNA for the CDR3 is TGCAGCGTTGCCCTAGGACCTTACGAGCAGTACTTC. Translated, it gives CSVALGPYEQYF.

The V gene is TRBV28, the J gene TRBJ2-7; 10 bases align to TRBD2. CDR1 is MDHEN, CDR2 SYDVKM, per germline. Trimming at V came to 5 bases and at J to 7 bases, leaving 8 bases not matched to a gene. The CDR3 sequence is 14 residues long. The CDR3 DNA reads as TGTGCCAGCAGTCCTCCGGGACTAGCGTGGGAGCAGTACTTC. Protein sequence: CASSPPGLAWEQYF.

This clonotype was detected ten times or more. Written as DNA, the CDR3 is TGTGCTAGTGGTTTGGATGCTCGGCCCCAGCATTTT. Its translation: CASGLDARPQHF. V and J are TRBV12-5 and TRBJ1-5, with D unresolved. V was pared by 1 base and J by 9 bases, with 7 bases between. The germline V gene encodes CDR1 LGHNT and CDR2 FRNRAP. CDR3 size: 12 residues.

This clonotype was found many times. V and J are TRBV6-5 and TRBJ1-5, with 7 bases matching TRBD1. The germline CDR1 and CDR2 sequences are MNHEY and SVGAGI. This CDR3 region has 15 residues. The junction had 7 bases not matched to a gene; V was cut back by 4 bases and J by 4 bases. CDR3 DNA sequence: TGTGCCAGCAGTTCCGGACAGGTTCCAAATCAGCCCCAGCATTTT. As protein: CASSSGQVPNQPQHF.

This clonotype has ten or more counts. The chain combines TRBV30 with TRBJ1-3; TRBD1 agrees at 8 bases. Germline assignment: CDR1 GTSNPN and CDR2 SVGIG (reference sequence). J lost 5 bases, V lost 2 bases, and 8 bases had no gene match. The CDR3 covers 15 residues. CDR3 residues: CAWSPPPGGRNTIYF. CDR3 DNA sequence: TGTGCCTGGAGTCCCCCCCCAGGGGGCAGAAACACCATATATTTT.

This clonotype was seen at least ten times. The V gene is TRBV2, the J gene TRBJ1-3, with D possibly being TRBD1 (5 bases). The V and J ends lost 6 bases and 1 base respectively, with 16 bases between them. The CDR3 runs to 16 residues. Germline CDR1 reads SNHLY; CDR2 reads FYNNEI. DNA of the CDR3: TGTGCCAGCAGCCGGGCCTTGGGGACGTCTGGAAACACCATATATTTT. This translates into CASSRALGTSGNTIYF.

There are many counts of this clonotype. V gene TRBV6-5 combines with J gene TRBJ1-3; no clear D gene. Between the trimmed V and J ends, which lost 6 bases and 1 base, there was a span of 7 bases. The germline V gene has CDR1 MNHEY and CDR2 SVGAGI. The CDR3 extends over 13 amino acids. The chain's CDR3 is CASRAVSGNTIYF. Here the CDR3 DNA reads TGTGCCAGCAGGGCTGTTTCTGGAAACACCATATATTTT.